Included here is one TCR beta chain sequence, with context. Its cognate antigen is unknown. Trimming shortened V by 0 bases and J by 0 bases, and 9 bases separated the two germline ends. This CDR3 is built from 17 residues. Germline CDR1 is MGHRA and CDR2 is YSYEKL. TCRdb's table, derived via immunoSEQ multiplex PCR, lists solely in-frame clones and lacks some. Of around 130,000 clones in the sample, almost 90% were seen once. This sample was included in a study of T cell responses to AZD1222 COVID-19 vaccine. Points from the study as a whole: Vaccine-related CD4 TCRs covered spike, predominating at 160-218 and 743-854. Reportedly, nearly half the spike-specific TCRs target unmutated variant regions.

This specimen consisted of peripheral blood, obtained on day 0 of AZD1222 vaccination. The receptor comes from an adult in good health. The chain carries TRBV4-1 and TRBJ1-6; D remains unclear. CDR3 DNA sequence: TGCGCCAGCAGCCAAGAACCACGGAGCTCCTATAATTCACCCCTCCACTTT. This translates into CASSQEPRSSYNSPLHF.